The 21 T cell receptor beta chains below all came from one sample that was sequenced in a study of shared clonotypes between healthy human individuals (dated by TCRdb to the early 2020s). Receptor libraries were prepared by the immunoSEQ multiplex PCR assay. The clones in this table, taken by TCRdb from immuneACCESS, are in-frame only. Not every clone is retained; where verified, under half of the shortfall comes from an unresolved V gene, and the cause of the rest is unknown. This sample comprises some 500,000 clones, 79% of them detected only once. The biggest ten clones account for 9.5% to 15% of the sample. The specimen was PBMCs. These receptors all come from a middle-aged woman in good health. Some clones in this sample may be carry-over from other donors' samples.

The chain has TRBV19 and TRBJ2-2; a possible D gene is TRBD1 (5 bases). Per germline, CDR1 LNHDA and CDR2 SQIVND (reference sequence). V lost 7 bases and J 7 bases, leaving 16 bases between the germline ends. The CDR3 extends over 14 amino acids. The CDR3 here is CASTDTGGVGELFF. CDR3 DNA: TGTGCCAGTACGGACACGGGTGGGGTCGGGGAGCTGTTTTTT.

This sequence joins TRBV6-1 and TRBJ2-1; 13 bases line up with TRBD2. CDR3 size: 15 residues. The ends lost 10 bases at V and 1 base at J; junction bases unmatched: 4. The germline gives CDR1 MNHNS, CDR2 SASEGT. This CDR3 is CATGTSGESYNEQFF. The CDR3 bases are TGTGCCACCGGGACTAGCGGGGAGTCCTACAATGAGCAGTTCTTC.

The rearrangement links TRBV29-1 to TRBJ1-3, with TRBD1 matching 7 bases. CDR3 size: 13 residues. V gave up 7 bases and J gave up 4 bases; unmatched junction bases: 7. Germline V lookup: CDR1 SQVTM, CDR2 ANQGSEA. The CDR3 DNA is TGCAGCGCTGGGGGACAGCAAGGAAACACCATATATTTT. It encodes CSAGGQQGNTIYF.

This clone was picked up one time. V is TRBV7-2 and J is TRBJ1-3; D is possibly TRBD1 (5 bases). This CDR3 has 14 residues. Between the trimmed V and J ends, which lost 4 bases and 4 bases, there was a span of 11 bases. Germline CDR1 SGHTA, CDR2 FQGNSA. CDR3 in amino acids: CASSSISGGNTIYF. DNA of the CDR3: TGTGCCAGCAGCTCAATCTCAGGGGGAAACACCATATATTTT.

This chain links TRBV29-1 with TRBJ1-2; TRBD1 agrees at 7 bases. Unmatched junction bases numbered 10, after V lost 1 base and J lost 8 bases. Germline V gene sequence: CDR1 SQVTM, CDR2 ANQGSEA. The CDR3 loop spans 14 amino acids. Here the CDR3 reads CSVEVPTGERGYTF. CDR3 coding DNA: TGCAGCGTTGAAGTCCCAACAGGGGAACGGGGCTACACCTTC. The variable domain in full, completed from reference TRBV29-1 and TRBJ1-2, reads SAVISQKPSRDICQRGTSLTIQCQVDSQVTMMFWYRQQPGQSLTLIATANQGSEATYESGFVIDKFPISRPNLTFSTLTVSNMSPEDSSIYLCSVEVPTGERGYTFGSGTRLTVV.

The chain links TRBV10-2 to TRBJ2-1; no reliable D call. Germline V CDR1 and CDR2: WSHSY, SAAADI. The CDR3 is made up of 12 amino acids. V lost 9 bases and J lost 5, with 11 bases in between. In DNA form, the CDR3 reads TGCGCCAGATCGGCCGACGACAATGAGCAGTTCTTC. It codes for CARSADDNEQFF.

The V call is TRBV27, the J call TRBJ2-2; TRBD2 aligns across 12 bases. The CDR3 is 17 residues long. V trimming: 1 base; J trimming: 6 bases; junction bases outside the gene matches: 6. Germline CDR1 MNHEY, CDR2 SMNVEV (reference sequence). The CDR3 DNA follows: TGTGCCAGCAGTTTATTCCGACTAGCGGGAGCGGCCGGGGAGCTGTTTTTT. Encoded protein: CASSLFRLAGAAGELFF.

This clone turned up a few times. The rearrangement uses TRBV7-2 and TRBJ2-2; D may be TRBD1 (6 bases). This CDR3 comprises 14 residues. Germline V CDR1 and CDR2: SGHTA, FQGNSA. The V end was cut by 3 bases, the J end by 5 bases, with 10 bases between. For the CDR3, the DNA is TGTGCCAGCAGCTTCGGCAGGGGTACCGGGGAGCTGTTTTTT. Translating gives CASSFGRGTGELFF.

This clone came up a few times. The chain carries TRBV5-1 and TRBJ2-3; TRBD2 is a possible D gene (6 bases). The germline V and J ends were trimmed by 0 bases and 7 bases, with 18 bases remaining between them. Germline CDR1 and CDR2: SGHRS and YFSETQ. This CDR3 is built from 16 residues. CDR3 residues: CASSLEFPPGSNTQYF. CDR3 in DNA: TGCGCCAGCAGCTTGGAGTTTCCCCCCGGGAGTAATACGCAGTATTTT.

CDR3: CATSRDRASGPYEQYF. The CDR3 DNA is TGTGCCACCAGCAGAGATCGGGCTAGCGGCCCCTACGAGCAGTACTTC. The chain employs TRBV15 and TRBJ2-7, with 7 bases matching TRBD2. Unmatched junction bases numbered 7, after V lost 0 bases and J lost 2 bases. The CDR3 extends over 16 amino acids. Germline values: CDR1 LNHNV, CDR2 YYDKDF (reference sequence).

This clone was seen once. V and J are TRBV19 and TRBJ2-4, with 13 bases matching TRBD2. This CDR3 is 15 amino acids long. Germline-derived CDR1 and CDR2 are LNHDA and SQIVND (reference sequence). The junction had 7 bases not matched to a gene; V was cut back by 6 bases and J by 8 bases. The CDR3 protein is CASRRTSGSADIQYF. For the CDR3, the DNA is TGTGCCAGTAGGCGGACTAGCGGGAGCGCGGACATTCAGTACTTC.

Only a few counts were recorded for this clone. Additional DNA sequences in this sample encode the identical CDR3. The chain joins TRBV7-9 to TRBJ2-1; 7 bases map to TRBD2. CDR1 is SEHNR, CDR2 FQNEAQ, per germline (reference sequence). The CDR3 runs 16 residues. Losses at the gene ends were 2 bases for V and 1 base for J; bases not matched to a gene: 5. CDR3 coding DNA: TGTGCCAGCAGCTTAAGTTTAGCGGGTTCCTACAATGAGCAGTTCTTC. It codes for CASSLSLAGSYNEQFF.

This chain joins TRBV10-3 and TRBJ2-6, with D perhaps assigned TRBD1 or TRBD2 (5 bases each). This CDR3 spans 15 amino acids. V was clipped by 2 bases and J by 2 bases, with 7 bases between them. Germline CDR1 is ENHRY and CDR2 is SYGVKD. CDR3 coding DNA: TGTGCCATCAGTGAGGGGGGTACTGGGGCCAACGTCCTGACTTTC. This encodes CAISEGGTGANVLTF.

The J gene is TRBJ1-2, the V gene TRBV19; 8 bases align to TRBD1. With 7 bases clipped from V and 2 bases from J, the junction kept 15 bases outside the gene matches. CDR1 and CDR2 (germline): LNHDA, SQIVND (reference sequence). CDR3 length: 17 residues. CDR3 region: CASTKSGQDHPNYGYTF. CDR3 nucleotides: TGTGCCAGTACCAAATCGGGACAGGACCACCCCAACTATGGCTACACCTTC.

This clone is a singleton in its sample. A far larger clone is only one base removed, so a read error is likely. This sample includes further DNA sequences coding for the same CDR3. The chain has TRBV2 and TRBJ1-1, with D perhaps matching TRBD1 (6 bases). The CDR3 has 14 amino acids. The germline V and J ends were trimmed by 5 bases and 11 bases, with 21 bases remaining between them. CDR1 and CDR2 from the germline V gene are SNHLY and FYNNEI. The CDR3 loop is CASSKETGSREAFF. The CDR3 region has the DNA TGTGCCAGCAGTAAAGAAACAGGGAGTAGGGAGGCTTTCTTT. The complete variable domain, with remaining parts taken from reference TRBV2 and TRBJ1-1, reads EPEVTQTPSHQVTQMGQEVILRCVPISNHLYFYWYRQILGQKVEFLVSFYNNEISEKSEIFDDQFSVERPDGSNFTLKIRSTKLEDSAMYFCASSKETGSREAFFGQGTRLTVV.

The rearrangement joins TRBV4-1 to TRBJ2-7; D is perhaps TRBD2 (8 bases). This CDR3 has 18 amino acids. Germline CDR1 reads MGHRA; CDR2 reads YSYEKL. V lost 4 bases and J 0 bases, leaving 22 bases between the germline ends. CDR3 residues: CASSPRGPAGVHSYEQYF. The CDR3 coding sequence is TGCGCCAGCAGCCCAAGGGGGCCAGCGGGAGTACACTCCTACGAGCAGTACTTC.

V is TRBV29-1 and J is TRBJ2-5; no definite D call. TRBJ2-7 explains the end of the DNA better; the J call may be wrong. The length of the CDR3 is 13 residues. Germline CDR1 reads SQVTM; CDR2 reads ANQGSEA. The CDR3 bases are TGCAGCGTTGGCATGGCGGCCACTTACGAGCAGTACTTC. As protein: CSVGMAATYEQYF.

The chain carries TRBV2 and TRBJ2-5; D gene ambiguous. The CDR3 loop spans 13 amino acids. Germline V CDR1 and CDR2: SNHLY, FYNNEI. Trimming pared 6 bases from V and 3 bases from J, leaving 11 bases between. The CDR3 bases are TGTGCCAGCAGCGCCGGGTCCAAAGAGACCCAGTACTTC. Translation: CASSAGSKETQYF.

V and J are TRBV28 and TRBJ1-1; TRBD1 matches 7 bases. V lost 6 bases, J lost 5 bases, and 12 bases stayed unmatched. CDR1 MDHEN and CDR2 SYDVKM come from the germline V gene. CDR3 length: 15 residues. The CDR3 sequence: CASSTTPGGRTEAFF. Written as DNA, the CDR3 is TGTGCCAGCAGCACTACCCCAGGGGGAAGGACTGAAGCTTTCTTT.

Of note for this clone: Other nucleotide sequences from this sample produce the same CDR3. The J gene is TRBJ2-3, the V gene TRBV10-3; tentatively, D is TRBD2 (6 bases). Trimming shortened V by 0 bases and J by 1 base, and 8 bases separated the two germline ends. Germline V CDR1 and CDR2: ENHRY, SYGVKD. This CDR3 spans 15 amino acids. The CDR3 spells CAISESGGGTDTQYF. In nucleotides, the CDR3 is TGTGCCATCAGTGAGTCGGGCGGGGGCACAGATACGCAGTATTTT.

J is TRBJ2-3 and V is TRBV2; 7 bases align to TRBD1. J gave up 2 bases and V 7 bases, and 3 bases lay outside the gene matches. Germline CDR1 is SNHLY and CDR2 is FYNNEI. The CDR3 is 13 residues long. The CDR3 nucleotides are TGTGCCAGCATGACAGGGTACACAGATACGCAGTATTTT. Translated: CASMTGYTDTQYF. Together with reference TRBV2 and TRBJ2-3, the CDR3 gives the full variable domain: EPEVTQTPSHQVTQMGQEVILRCVPISNHLYFYWYRQILGQKVEFLVSFYNNEISEKSEIFDDQFSVERPDGSNFTLKIRSTKLEDSAMYFCASMTGYTDTQYFGPGTRLTVL.